This T cell receptor beta chain was identified in a study of T cells in women clearing cervical HPV infection. The CDR3 contains 14 residues. Germline lookup yields CDR1 MNHEY and CDR2 SMNVEV (reference sequence). The V gene end was trimmed by 2 bases and the J gene end by 3 bases; junction bases not matched to a gene: 2. Method: immunoSEQ multiplex PCR; TCRdb's copy keeps in-frame clones and lacks some. This sample's table reports about 22,000 clones. A remark on this clone: The read halts 3 residues ahead of the CDR3 end, with the missing end drawn from the germline J gene.

This chain uses TRBV27 with TRBJ2-7, with 9 bases identical to TRBD1. The TCR was taken from a woman between 18 and 69 years old with a cervical HPV16 infection that either progressed to CIN3+ or cleared (not recorded which). The material sequenced was blood buffy coat. CDR3 protein: CASSLGQGNYEQYF. CDR3 DNA (partial): TGTGCCAGCAGTTTAGGACAGGGGAACTACGAG.